The entry below gives a single T cell receptor beta chain sequence along with its context. Clones were sequenced by immunoSEQ multiplex PCR, and TCRdb holds only the in-frame ones, with some missing. The sample lists some 900,000 clones; approximately 80% were seen once. This record belongs to a study of shared clonotypes between healthy human individuals. There are 15 residues in the CDR3. Trimming stripped 0 bases from V and 4 bases from J, with 11 bases between. Germline CDR1 is SGHRS and CDR2 is YFSETQ. This clonotype was sampled from a man younger than 30 in good health. Sequencing used memory CD4+ T cells sorted from blood. Subset meaning: CD45RA-negative fraction. The chain links TRBV5-1 to TRBJ2-1; perhaps D is TRBD1 or TRBD2 (6 bases each). CDR3: CASSLEGGFYNEQFF. CDR3 DNA sequence: TGCGCCAGCAGCTTGGAGGGGGGATTTTACAATGAGCAGTTCTTC.